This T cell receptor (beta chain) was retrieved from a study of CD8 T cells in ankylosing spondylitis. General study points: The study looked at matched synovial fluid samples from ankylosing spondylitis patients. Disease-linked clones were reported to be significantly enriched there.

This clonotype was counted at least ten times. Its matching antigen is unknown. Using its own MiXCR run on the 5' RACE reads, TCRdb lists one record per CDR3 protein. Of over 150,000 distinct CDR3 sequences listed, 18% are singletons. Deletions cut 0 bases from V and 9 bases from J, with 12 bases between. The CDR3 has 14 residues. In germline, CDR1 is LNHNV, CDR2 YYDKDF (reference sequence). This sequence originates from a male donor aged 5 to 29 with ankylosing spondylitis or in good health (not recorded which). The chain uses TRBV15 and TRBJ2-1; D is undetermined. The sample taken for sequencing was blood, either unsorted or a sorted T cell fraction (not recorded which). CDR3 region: CATSRDRWDPEQFF. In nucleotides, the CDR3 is TGTGCCACCAGCAGAGATCGATGGGATCCTGAGCAGTTCTTC.